These 30 T cell receptor beta chains were sequenced from one sample in a study of cytomegalovirus exposure and HLA in healthy donors. The PCR made use of 60 Vbeta and 13 Jbeta primers. TCRdb keeps only in-frame clones here, not all; method: immunoSEQ multiplex PCR. The profile shows about 200,000 clones, roughly four fifths of them singletons. Sequencing was done on a sample of PBMCs. Receptors originate from a woman aged 30 to 39 in good health and CMV-seropositive.

The chain is built from TRBV9 and TRBJ2-2, with TRBD2 matching over 8 bases. V was pared by 4 bases and J by 4 bases, with 9 bases of the junction left unmatched. Germline lookup yields CDR1 SGDLS and CDR2 YYNGEE. The CDR3 sequence is 16 residues long. CDR3 nucleotide sequence: TGTGCCAGCAGCCCAACGGCGGGGGGCGGCACCGGGGAGCTGTTTTTT. Its protein product is CASSPTAGGGTGELFF.

The chain combines TRBV7-2 with TRBJ1-3; 7 nucleotides match TRBD1. The junction had 5 bases not matched to a gene; V was cut back by 4 bases and J by 2 bases. The CDR3 is 15 residues long. CDR1 is SGHTA, CDR2 FQGNSA, per germline. This chain's CDR3 is CASSSRDRTGNTIYF. DNA of the CDR3: TGTGCCAGCAGCTCCCGGGACAGAACTGGAAACACCATATATTTT.

The rearrangement uses TRBV5-1 and TRBJ2-3; TRBD2 is a possible D gene (5 bases). V lost 1 base and J lost 2, with 8 bases in between. Germline lookup yields CDR1 SGHRS and CDR2 YFSETQ. This CDR3 region has 14 residues. The CDR3 protein is CASSLREITDTQYF. DNA of the CDR3: TGCGCCAGCAGCTTGAGGGAGATCACAGATACGCAGTATTTT.

The chain links TRBV7-2 to TRBJ2-7; 7 nucleotides line up with TRBD1. This CDR3 has 14 amino acids. The germline CDR1 and CDR2 sequences are SGHTA and FQGNSA. Germline trimming cut 4 bases from V and 1 base from J; bases unmatched to any gene: 4. In DNA form, the CDR3 reads TGTGCCAGCAGCTCAAGACAGGGATCCTACGAGCAGTACTTC. Its translation: CASSSRQGSYEQYF.

The V call is TRBV6-1, the J call TRBJ1-1; weak D call: TRBD1 (6 bases). Trimming took off 4 bases at V and 1 base at J, with 16 bases between the two ends. The CDR3 runs 16 residues. Germline V CDR1 and CDR2: MNHNS, SASEGT. CDR3 residues: CASSAYSGQTNTEAFF. The CDR3 region has the DNA TGTGCCAGCAGTGCCTACTCAGGACAGACGAACACTGAAGCTTTCTTT.

The chain has TRBV9 and TRBJ1-5; D not resolved. The CDR3 is made up of 14 amino acids. V gave up 0 bases and J gave up 4 bases, with 8 bases separating them. Looked up from germline, CDR1 is SGDLS and CDR2 is YYNGEE. The CDR3, as DNA: TGTGCCAGCAGCGTAGGGATGGAGAATCAGCCCCAGCATTTT. Its translation: CASSVGMENQPQHF.

The V and J genes are TRBV27 and TRBJ1-5; maybe TRBD1 (5 bases). Germline CDR1 is MNHEY and CDR2 is SMNVEV (reference sequence). Trimming removed 3 bases at V and 7 bases at J, with 10 bases between. The CDR3 runs 13 residues. The CDR3 sequence is CASSFRGGQPQHF. CDR3 sequence (DNA): TGTGCCAGCAGTTTTAGGGGTGGGCAGCCCCAGCATTTT.

The chain is built from TRBV2 and TRBJ1-5; D ambiguous. Germline CDR1 SNHLY, CDR2 FYNNEI. V gave up 5 bases and J gave up 6 bases, with 11 bases separating them. The CDR3 is made up of 13 amino acids. CDR3 sequence (DNA): TGTGCCAGCAGTAATAGGGAGAGTCAGCCCCAGCATTTT. It encodes CASSNRESQPQHF.

The gene calls are TRBV5-1 and TRBJ2-7; D is possibly TRBD2 (7 bases). Germline-derived CDR1 and CDR2 are SGHRS and YFSETQ. The CDR3 is 14 residues long. V dropped 2 bases and J dropped 7 bases, with 16 bases sitting between them. Written as DNA, the CDR3 is TGCGCCAGCAGCTTAGGTCCGGGGGGCGGGGAGCAGTACTTC. This sequence encodes CASSLGPGGGEQYF.

This chain uses TRBV19 with TRBJ2-3; D is undetermined. V gave up 5 bases and J gave up 2 bases, with 8 bases separating them. The CDR3 is made up of 13 amino acids. CDR1 is LNHDA and CDR2 is SQIVND in the germline V gene (reference sequence). The CDR3, as DNA: TGTGCCAGTAGTTTGGAGTTCACAGATACGCAGTATTTT. This encodes CASSLEFTDTQYF. Together with reference TRBV19 and TRBJ2-3, the CDR3 gives the full variable domain: DGGITQSPKYLFRKEGQNVTLSCEQNLNHDAMYWYRQDPGQGLRLIYYSQIVNDFQKGDIAEGYSVSREKKESFPLTVTSAQKNPTAFYLCASSLEFTDTQYFGPGTRLTVL.

The chain carries TRBV6-5 and TRBJ1-2, with 9 bases aligning to TRBD1. The germline CDR1 and CDR2 sequences are MNHEY and SVGAGI. V shed 6 bases, J shed 7 bases, and the junction held 12 bases outside the gene matches. The CDR3 is 15 amino acids. This CDR3 is CASSRRTGVAFGYTF. In nucleotides, the CDR3 is TGTGCCAGCAGCCGACGGACAGGGGTTGCGTTTGGCTACACCTTC.

About this clone: The sample contains more than one DNA sequence encoding this CDR3. J is TRBJ1-5 and V is TRBV9; a possible D gene is TRBD1 (5 bases). The V gene's germline CDR1 is SGDLS and CDR2 YYNGEE. V was clipped by 0 bases and J by 9 bases, with 16 bases between them. This CDR3 comprises 15 residues. The CDR3 sequence: CASSVAPGGVWPQHF. As DNA, the CDR3 is TGTGCCAGCAGCGTAGCCCCCGGGGGGGTCTGGCCCCAGCATTTT.

The rearrangement links TRBV21-1 to TRBJ2-7; the DNA was not used to check the table's D call, TRBD1. TRBV21-1 is assigned pseudogene status. This CDR3 is built from 13 residues. DNA of the CDR3: TGTGCCAGCAGCACCCAGGGGGCTGGCGAGCAGTACTTC. It yields the protein CASSTQGAGEQYF.

This chain joins TRBV29-1 and TRBJ1-3; D unclear. The CDR3 spans 14 residues. The germline V and J ends were trimmed by 0 bases and 2 bases, with 8 bases remaining between them. The germline V gene has CDR1 SQVTM and CDR2 ANQGSEA. CDR3 residues: CSVEERGTGNTIYF. CDR3 DNA sequence: TGCAGCGTTGAAGAAAGAGGGACTGGAAACACCATATATTTT.

The V call is TRBV28, the J call TRBJ1-5, with 9 bases that match TRBD1. The CDR3 totals 15 residues. Germline V lookup: CDR1 MDHEN, CDR2 SYDVKM. V lost 6 bases, J lost 6 bases, and 9 bases stayed unmatched. CDR3 in DNA: TGTGCCAGCAGCCTCAGGACAGGGGTCAGTCAGCCCCAGCATTTT. It yields the protein CASSLRTGVSQPQHF.

The V call is TRBV6-1, the J call TRBJ2-3, with 9 nucleotides matching TRBD2. The CDR3 length is 16 residues. Looked up from germline, CDR1 is MNHNS and CDR2 is SASEGT. V dropped 4 bases and J dropped 4; count of bases not matched to a gene: 9. The CDR3 protein is CASSAPRGGAPDTQYF. As DNA, the CDR3 is TGTGCCAGCAGTGCCCCGCGCGGGGGGGCTCCAGATACGCAGTATTTT.

The chain couples TRBV28 to TRBJ2-7; D unclear. Germline-derived CDR1 and CDR2 are MDHEN and SYDVKM. CDR3 length: 13 amino acids. Trimming left V 8 bases short and J 0 bases short, with 11 bases between. CDR3 sequence reads: CASQQPNSYEQYF. In DNA, the CDR3 is TGTGCCAGCCAACAGCCGAACTCCTACGAGCAGTACTTC.

The CDR3 loop reads CASSPLELNTGELFF. The CDR3 nucleotides are TGTGCCAGCAGCCCGTTGGAGCTGAACACCGGGGAGCTGTTTTTT. J is TRBJ2-2 and V is TRBV5-8; D ambiguous. The V gene lost 4 bases and the J gene lost 1 base, with 11 bases spanning the gap. The CDR3 length is 15 residues. Germline CDR1 SGHTS, CDR2 YDEGEE.

In this sample, this clone turned up once. The rearrangement joins TRBV11-3 to TRBJ2-2; 7 bases are shared with TRBD1. J gave up 5 bases and V 7 bases, and 7 bases lay outside the gene matches. The CDR3 runs 14 residues. Germline V gene lookup returns CDR1 SGHNT and CDR2 YENEEA. The CDR3 here is CASTPGQSTGELFF. DNA for the CDR3: TGTGCCAGCACCCCGGGACAGAGTACCGGGGAGCTGTTTTTT.

This clone was detected a few times. This sequence joins TRBV9 and TRBJ2-7; 7 nucleotides agree with TRBD2. After removal of 0 bases from V and 2 bases from J, the junction contained 8 bases not matched to a gene. This CDR3 is built from 16 residues. CDR1 is SGDLS, CDR2 YYNGEE, per germline. CDR3 region: CASSVGLSGAAYEQYF. Here the CDR3 DNA reads TGTGCCAGCAGCGTAGGTCTGAGCGGGGCCGCCTACGAGCAGTACTTC.

The chain is built from TRBV4-2 and TRBJ2-7, with TRBD2 matching over 10 bases. The CDR3 extends over 16 amino acids. From germline, CDR1 is LGHNA and CDR2 YNFKEQ. The V gene end was trimmed by 0 bases and the J gene end by 6 bases; junction bases not matched to a gene: 8. CDR3 amino acids: CASSQDKASGRVEQYF. The CDR3 region has the DNA TGTGCCAGCAGCCAAGATAAGGCTAGCGGGAGAGTCGAGCAGTACTTC.

The rearrangement joins TRBV5-1 to TRBJ1-2; D perhaps matches TRBD1 (6 bases). The V and J ends lost 3 bases and 5 bases respectively, with 17 bases between them. The CDR3 is made up of 15 amino acids. Germline V gene lookup returns CDR1 SGHRS and CDR2 YFSETQ. CDR3 coding DNA: TGCGCCAGCAGCTCGGACAGAGGAGGAATTTATGGCTACACCTTC. This codes for CASSSDRGGIYGYTF.

The V and J genes are TRBV7-6 and TRBJ2-1; 11 bases are shared with TRBD2. CDR1 is SGHVS and CDR2 is FNYEAQ in the germline V gene. After removal of 2 bases from V and 7 bases from J, the junction contained 4 bases not matched to a gene. This CDR3 comprises 15 residues. This chain's CDR3 is CASSLTSGGVNEQFF. CDR3 in DNA: TGTGCCAGCAGCTTAACTAGCGGGGGTGTAAATGAGCAGTTCTTC.

The chain carries TRBV2 and TRBJ1-4; 8 nucleotides line up with TRBD1. Trimming cost V 6 bases and J 7 bases; bases outside gene matches: 10. The CDR3 is 15 amino acids. Germline V gives CDR1 SNHLY, CDR2 FYNNEI. CDR3 sequence reads: CASSPGQGGREKLFF. The CDR3 nucleotides read TGTGCCAGCAGCCCCGGACAGGGAGGGCGTGAAAAACTGTTTTTT.

V is TRBV29-1 and J is TRBJ2-1; TRBD2 matches 10 bases. V dropped 2 bases and J dropped 1; count of bases not matched to a gene: 5. The CDR3 covers 16 residues. Per germline, CDR1 SQVTM and CDR2 ANQGSEA. The CDR3 nucleotides read TGCAGCGTTGAACCGGGACTAGCGCAATCCTACAATGAGCAGTTCTTC. Its translation: CSVEPGLAQSYNEQFF.

The chain carries TRBV27 and TRBJ2-7; no reliable D call. CDR1 is MNHEY and CDR2 is SMNVEV in the germline V gene (reference sequence). The CDR3 spans 17 residues. V was shortened by 5 bases and J by 2 bases, with 22 bases between the two germline ends. The DNA of the CDR3 is TGTGCCAGCAGTACATCCAACTCTCGGCTACTACCCTACGAGCAGTACTTC. The encoded protein is CASSTSNSRLLPYEQYF.

The chain uses TRBV18 and TRBJ2-7; D might be TRBD1 (5 bases). CDR3 length equals 16 residues. V was trimmed by 2 bases and J by 4 bases, leaving 18 bases between them. The germline CDR1 and CDR2 sequences are KGHSH and LQKENI. CDR3 sequence reads: CASSPALGPQGYEQYF. The CDR3 nucleotides read TGTGCCAGCTCACCAGCTCTGGGGCCCCAGGGTTACGAGCAGTACTTC.

The chain uses TRBV4-3 and TRBJ1-1; 7 nucleotides align to TRBD1. CDR3 size: 15 residues. Germline assignment: CDR1 LGHNA and CDR2 YSLEER. Losses at the gene ends were 0 bases for V and 5 bases for J; bases not matched to a gene: 6. CDR3 DNA sequence: TGCGCCAGCAGCCAAGATCCTCAGGGGGTTACTGAAGCTTTCTTT. As protein: CASSQDPQGVTEAFF.

The genes are TRBV7-9 and TRBJ2-5; D may be TRBD1 (6 bases). Trimming removed 4 bases at V and 5 bases at J, with 20 bases between. The CDR3 runs to 16 residues. Germline V gene data show CDR1 as SEHNR and CDR2 as FQNEAQ (reference sequence). For the CDR3, the DNA is TGTGCCAGCAGCTCCCTCAGAACAGGGAGAAGGGAGACCCAGTACTTC. It specifies CASSSLRTGRRETQYF.

The chain carries TRBV23-1 and TRBJ2-1; perhaps TRBD2 as D (6 bases). TRBV23-1 is labeled an ORF, and its function is uncertain. Trimming left V 7 bases short and J 3 bases short, with 28 bases between. The CDR3 spans 19 residues. CDR3 DNA: TGCGCCAGCACCCCCAGGATATGGAGGGTAGGTACGGGCTACAATGAGCAGTTCTTC. The encoded protein is CASTPRIWRVGTGYNEQFF.